A selection of T cell receptor beta chains follows, all from one sample in a study of human T cells and chemical hapten exposure. In TCRdb, the RACE reads were re-called with MiXCR into one record per CDR3 protein. This table holds fewer than 80,000 distinct CDR3 sequences, about 10% found once. The sample was whole blood, taken in connection with sensitization to the hapten diphenylcyclopropenone (DPC). The source of these receptors is a woman aged 30 to 39 with alopecia areata. Some clones in this sample may be carry-over from other donors' samples. CDR3s include the opening cysteine and the closing phenylalanine or tryptophan. A D gene is named only where the DNA matches it firmly. The listing skips clone size in some rows; elsewhere it reads once, few, many or a size class.

clone size: .; V gene: TRBV7-2; J gene: TRBJ2-7; D gene: .; CDR3 DNA: TGTGCCAGCAGCTTAGACGTCGCCTCTACTGCCCCCTACGAGCAGTACTTC; CDR3 protein: CASSLDVASTAPYEQYF
clone size: many; V gene: TRBV9; J gene: TRBJ2-1; D gene: TRBD2; CDR3 DNA: TGTGCCAGCAGCGTAGGGGCCCTAGCGGGAGAGCGGGGGGAGCAGTTCTTC; CDR3 protein: CASSVGALAGERGEQFF
clone size: .; V gene: TRBV7-6; J gene: TRBJ2-2; D gene: .; CDR3 DNA: TGTGCCAGCAGCTTTAGTGTAACCGGGGAGCTGTTTTTT; CDR3 protein: CASSFSVTGELFF
clone size: few; V gene: TRBV5-1; J gene: TRBJ2-7; D gene: TRBD1; CDR3 DNA: TGCGCCAGCAGCTCGGACGGACAGGCTAGGGAGCAGTACTTC; CDR3 protein: CASSSDGQAREQYF
clone size: .; V gene: TRBV5-1; J gene: TRBJ2-7; D gene: TRBD2; CDR3 DNA: TGCGCCAGCAGCTTGCGGCCAGCGGGAGGGGGCGAGCAGTACTTC; CDR3 protein: CASSLRPAGGGEQYF
clone size: few; V gene: TRBV10-3; J gene: TRBJ2-3; D gene: .; CDR3 DNA: TGTGCCATCACGGCGGGGCGGAGCACAGATACGCAGTATTTT; CDR3 protein: CAITAGRSTDTQYF
clone size: many; V gene: TRBV2; J gene: TRBJ2-6; D gene: .; CDR3 DNA: TGTGCTAGTCTTGTTTTCTCTGGGGCCAACGTCCTGACTTTC; CDR3 protein: CASLVFSGANVLTF
clone size: few; V gene: TRBV29-1; J gene: TRBJ1-1; D gene: .; CDR3 DNA: TGCAGCGCCGAAGTCACTGAAGCTTTCTTT; CDR3 protein: CSAEVTEAFF
clone size: .; V gene: TRBV6-2/TRBV6-3; J gene: TRBJ2-3; D gene: .; CDR3 DNA: TGTGCCAGCAGACGGGGCCCAGGAAATACGCAGTATTTT; CDR3 protein: CASRRGPGNTQYF
clone size: few; V gene: TRBV4-3; J gene: TRBJ1-5; D gene: .; CDR3 DNA: TGCGCCAGCAGCCAAGATTTAGGGGGAAGGACCCAGCATTTT; CDR3 protein: CASSQDLGGRTQHF
clone size: few; V gene: TRBV27; J gene: TRBJ2-1; D gene: TRBD2; CDR3 DNA: TGTGCCAGCAGTTCCAGACGGACTAGCGGGAGGGCCAACACCTACAATGAGCAGTTCTTC; CDR3 protein: CASSSRRTSGRANTYNEQFF
clone size: few; V gene: TRBV28; J gene: TRBJ2-5; D gene: TRBD1; CDR3 DNA: TGTGCCAGCAGTTTAATAACAGGGGGTAGCCAAGAGACCCAGTACTTC; CDR3 protein: CASSLITGGSQETQYF
clone size: many; V gene: TRBV7-3; J gene: TRBJ2-1; D gene: TRBD2; CDR3 DNA: TGTGCCAGCAGCACCGGGAGGACGAGTGGTGAGCAGTTCTTC; CDR3 protein: CASSTGRTSGEQFF
clone size: many; V gene: TRBV6-5; J gene: TRBJ1-2; D gene: .; CDR3 DNA: TGTGCCAGCAGTTACTCTGGGACCGAGCTATCTATCTATGGCTACACCTTC; CDR3 protein: CASSYSGTELSIYGYTF
clone size: many; V gene: TRBV12-3/TRBV12-4; J gene: TRBJ1-2; D gene: .; CDR3 DNA: TGTGCCAGCAGTAGGGGTATTGAATATGGCTACACCTTC; CDR3 protein: CASSRGIEYGYTF
clone size: many; V gene: TRBV6-2/TRBV6-3; J gene: TRBJ1-5; D gene: .; CDR3 DNA: TGTGCCAGCAGTTACGCGGGGCGTCCAGAGCCCCAGCATTTT; CDR3 protein: CASSYAGRPEPQHF
clone size: .; V gene: TRBV7-9; J gene: TRBJ1-4; D gene: TRBD1; CDR3 DNA: TGTGCCAGCAGCCGGACAGGGGGAGATGAAAAACTGTTTTTT; CDR3 protein: CASSRTGGDEKLFF
clone size: .; V gene: TRBV29-1; J gene: TRBJ2-1; D gene: .; CDR3 DNA: TGCAGCGTTGAGGGGCAGGGCCTCTTATCCTACAATGAGCAGTTCTTC; CDR3 protein: CSVEGQGLLSYNEQFF
clone size: many; V gene: TRBV4-1; J gene: TRBJ1-6; D gene: .; CDR3 DNA: TGCGCCAGCAGCCAAGATTCCGGGGGAAATAATTCACCCCTCCACTTT; CDR3 protein: CASSQDSGGNNSPLHF
clone size: .; V gene: TRBV7-6; J gene: TRBJ1-1; D gene: .; CDR3 DNA: TGTGCCAGCAGCTTAGGCGCCGGAGCGAAGACTGAAGCTTTCTTT; CDR3 protein: CASSLGAGAKTEAFF
clone size: many; V gene: TRBV6-1; J gene: TRBJ1-2; D gene: .; CDR3 DNA: TGTGCCAGCAGTGAACGGCCCTTACCCCACTATGGCTACACCTTC; CDR3 protein: CASSERPLPHYGYTF
clone size: .; V gene: TRBV11-2; J gene: TRBJ2-5; D gene: TRBD2; CDR3 DNA: TGTGCCAGCAGCTTAAATGGACTAGCGGGGACACAAGAGACCCAGTACTTC; CDR3 protein: CASSLNGLAGTQETQYF
clone size: .; V gene: TRBV27; J gene: TRBJ2-7; D gene: TRBD1; CDR3 DNA: TGTGCCAGCAGTGGAAGCGGACAGGGTTCACACGAGCAGTACTTC; CDR3 protein: CASSGSGQGSHEQYF
clone size: many; V gene: TRBV6-5; J gene: TRBJ1-5; D gene: TRBD1; CDR3 DNA: TGTGCCAGCAGTCCTCGGACAGGGCTATTCAGCAATCAGCCCCAGCATTTT; CDR3 protein: CASSPRTGLFSNQPQHF
clone size: .; V gene: TRBV12-3/TRBV12-4; J gene: TRBJ2-1; D gene: TRBD2; CDR3 DNA: TGTGCCAGCAGTTTTAGCGGGACCAACAATGAGCAGTTCTTC; CDR3 protein: CASSFSGTNNEQFF
clone size: .; V gene: TRBV19; J gene: TRBJ1-1; D gene: TRBD1; CDR3 DNA: TGTGCCAGTAGTGGCCACCCGGACAGGGACACTGAAGCTTTCTTT; CDR3 protein: CASSGHPDRDTEAFF
clone size: many; V gene: TRBV5-1; J gene: TRBJ2-2; D gene: .; CDR3 DNA: TGCGCCAGCAGCTTGGTCGCAGCGAACACCGGGGAGCTGTTTTTT; CDR3 protein: CASSLVAANTGELFF
clone size: .; V gene: TRBV19; J gene: TRBJ2-2; D gene: .; CDR3 DNA: TGTGCCAGTTTGCCCCCCGACGGGGTGAACACCGGGGAGCTGTTTTTT; CDR3 protein: CASLPPDGVNTGELFF
clone size: many; V gene: TRBV6-5; J gene: TRBJ2-1; D gene: TRBD1; CDR3 DNA: TGTGCCAGCAGTTACAGGGGGCGCACGAATGAGCAGTTCTTC; CDR3 protein: CASSYRGRTNEQFF
clone size: many; V gene: TRBV2; J gene: TRBJ2-3; D gene: TRBD2; CDR3 DNA: TGTGCCAACACTGGGACTAGCGGGGAAGATACGCAGTATTTT; CDR3 protein: CANTGTSGEDTQYF
clone size: many; V gene: TRBV29-1; J gene: TRBJ2-7; D gene: .; CDR3 DNA: TGCAGCGTCCGGGACGGTCCCTACGAGCAGTACTTC; CDR3 protein: CSVRDGPYEQYF
clone size: many; V gene: TRBV5-4; J gene: TRBJ1-1; D gene: .; CDR3 DNA: TGTGCCAGCAGCGTAGGGGGGGTGGACACTGAAGCTTTCTTT; CDR3 protein: CASSVGGVDTEAFF
clone size: many; V gene: TRBV9; J gene: TRBJ2-3; D gene: .; CDR3 DNA: TGTGCCAGCAGCGTCCGATTGACATCAGATACGCAGTATTTT; CDR3 protein: CASSVRLTSDTQYF
clone size: .; V gene: TRBV6-5; J gene: TRBJ2-3; D gene: TRBD2; CDR3 DNA: TGTGCCAGCAGGGGACTAGCGGGGGGACCCACAGATACGCAGTATTTT; CDR3 protein: CASRGLAGGPTDTQYF
clone size: .; V gene: TRBV28; J gene: TRBJ2-3; D gene: TRBD2; CDR3 DNA: TGTGCCAGCAGTTTCCGTAAAGGACTAGCGGGTTCCACAGATACGCAGTATTTT; CDR3 protein: CASSFRKGLAGSTDTQYF
clone size: many; V gene: TRBV19; J gene: TRBJ2-2; D gene: .; CDR3 DNA: TGTGCCAGTAGTATTTCTGGGGGCCAAGGGGAGCTGTTTTTT; CDR3 protein: CASSISGGQGELFF
clone size: few; V gene: TRBV6-1; J gene: TRBJ1-1; D gene: TRBD1; CDR3 DNA: TGTGCCAGCAGTGAGACAGGGGACGGCAAAGGGGCTTTCTTT; CDR3 protein: CASSETGDGKGAFF
clone size: many; V gene: TRBV19; J gene: TRBJ1-5; D gene: .; CDR3 DNA: TGTGCCAGTAGTATAAGAGGCATTCAGCCCCAGCATTTT; CDR3 protein: CASSIRGIQPQHF
clone size: many; V gene: TRBV5-5; J gene: TRBJ2-2; D gene: .; CDR3 DNA: TGTGCCAGCAGCTTAGGGTCGAACACCGGGGAGCTGTTTTTT; CDR3 protein: CASSLGSNTGELFF
clone size: few; V gene: TRBV19; J gene: TRBJ2-6; D gene: .; CDR3 DNA: TGTGCCAGTAGTATTGCAGGTTTGCGGGCCAACGTCCTGACTTTC; CDR3 protein: CASSIAGLRANVLTF
clone size: .; V gene: TRBV19; J gene: TRBJ2-7; D gene: TRBD2; CDR3 DNA: TGTGCCAGTGCCCGATATGGGTCTAGCGGTTCCTACGAGCAGTACTTC; CDR3 protein: CASARYGSSGSYEQYF
clone size: many; V gene: TRBV19; J gene: TRBJ1-2; D gene: .; CDR3 DNA: TGTGCCAGTACCCCCGGTCCAACAGCTAACTATGGCTACACCTTC; CDR3 protein: CASTPGPTANYGYTF
clone size: many; V gene: TRBV18; J gene: TRBJ2-1; D gene: TRBD2; CDR3 DNA: TGTGCCAGCTCCCCGGGGAGCGGGGTGAATGAGCAGTTCTTC; CDR3 protein: CASSPGSGVNEQFF
clone size: .; V gene: TRBV28; J gene: TRBJ2-6; D gene: .; CDR3 DNA: TGTGCCAGCAAGGCTGGGGCCAACGTCCTGACTTTC; CDR3 protein: CASKAGANVLTF
clone size: few; V gene: TRBV15; J gene: TRBJ2-3; D gene: TRBD2; CDR3 DNA: TGTGCCACCAGCGGCATAGCGGGAGGTTTACCAGATACGCAGTATTTT; CDR3 protein: CATSGIAGGLPDTQYF
clone size: many; V gene: TRBV7-9; J gene: TRBJ2-7; D gene: TRBD1; CDR3 DNA: TGTGCCAGCAGCCTAATGACAGGGGACGAGCAGTACTTC; CDR3 protein: CASSLMTGDEQYF
clone size: many; V gene: TRBV7-9; J gene: TRBJ2-2; D gene: .; CDR3 DNA: TGCGCCAGCAGCTTGAGCGGGAACACCGGGGAGCTGTTTTTT; CDR3 protein: CASSLSGNTGELFF
clone size: many; V gene: TRBV6-2/TRBV6-3; J gene: TRBJ2-2; D gene: .; CDR3 DNA: TGTGCCAGCAGTTTATGGACGGTGAACACCGGGGAGCTGTTTTTT; CDR3 protein: CASSLWTVNTGELFF
clone size: few; V gene: TRBV7-9; J gene: TRBJ1-6; D gene: .; CDR3 DNA: TGTGCCAGCAGCTTAGGGACGGGCGGAGATTCACCCCTCCACTTT; CDR3 protein: CASSLGTGGDSPLHF
clone size: .; V gene: TRBV7-2; J gene: TRBJ2-1; D gene: .; CDR3 DNA: TGTGCCAGCACCGACGGAGACAATGAGCAGTTCTTC; CDR3 protein: CASTDGDNEQFF
clone size: .; V gene: TRBV20-1; J gene: TRBJ2-1; D gene: TRBD2; CDR3 DNA: TGCAGTGCTAGAAGGGAGCGGGGCCTATACAATGAGCAGTTCTTC; CDR3 protein: CSARRERGLYNEQFF
clone size: many; V gene: TRBV21-1; J gene: TRBJ1-2; D gene: .; CDR3 DNA: TGTGCCAGCAGCAAAGATCGTGGGTACGATGGCTATGGCTACACCTTC; CDR3 protein: CASSKDRGYDGYGYTF
clone size: many; V gene: TRBV12-3/TRBV12-4; J gene: TRBJ2-7; D gene: TRBD2; CDR3 DNA: TGTGCCAGCAGTTTGGCGGGAGGGTACTACGAGCAGTACTTC; CDR3 protein: CASSLAGGYYEQYF
clone size: few; V gene: TRBV11-2; J gene: TRBJ1-4; D gene: TRBD1; CDR3 DNA: TGTGCCAGCAGCTGGACAGGGGACACTAATGAAAAACTGTTTTTT; CDR3 protein: CASSWTGDTNEKLFF
clone size: few; V gene: TRBV12-3/TRBV12-4; J gene: TRBJ2-7; D gene: TRBD1; CDR3 DNA: TGTGCCAGCAGCGCAGGGGGCCCTTACGAGCAGTACTTC; CDR3 protein: CASSAGGPYEQYF